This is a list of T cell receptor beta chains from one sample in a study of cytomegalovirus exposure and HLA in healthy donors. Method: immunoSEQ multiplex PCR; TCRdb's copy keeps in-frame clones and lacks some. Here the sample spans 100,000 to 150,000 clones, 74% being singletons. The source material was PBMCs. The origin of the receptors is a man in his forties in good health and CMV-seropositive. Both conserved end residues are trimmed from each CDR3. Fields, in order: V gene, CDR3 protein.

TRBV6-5	AAGHFQETQY
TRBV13	ASSSRDRGSQETQY
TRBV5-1	ASSIGLAGVVEQY
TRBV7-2	ASSRDRGFTEKLF
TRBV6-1	ASSGGTGGPRETQY
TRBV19	ASSIGQAEQF
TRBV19	ASSVGDSNQPQH
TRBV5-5	ASSLFVGANQPQH
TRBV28	ASSRPGQGTYEQY
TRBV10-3	AISEGGQIAYEQY
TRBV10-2	ASSDQGAWTPLH
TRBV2	ASSTSRDTDTEAF
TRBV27	ASSFDTGGGEQY
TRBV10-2	ASFRRGLAGAQETQY